These 22 T cell receptor beta chains were all obtained from the same sample, sequenced in a study of CD8 T cells in ankylosing spondylitis (dated by TCRdb to about 2017). Overall study results and their limits: A TCR beta motif made up of seven or eight highly homologous amino acid variants appeared to be characteristic of blood from ankylosing spondylitis patients.

Antigen specificity for these receptors is unknown. Library generation was performed with 5' RACE. Sequencing took place on an Illumina HiSeq 2500. Using fastp at Q25 and MiXCR, TCRdb reprocessed the public reads and kept productive beta chains. Each record represents a unique CDR3 protein, reported with the most common genes and DNA among its rows. The sample table holds a few hundred thousand distinct CDR3 sequences, of which roughly 17% were seen once. Over 0.9% of the sample lies in the top ten. Input material: blood, either unsorted or a sorted T cell fraction (not recorded which). These receptors originate from a male donor with ankylosing spondylitis.

The chain links TRBV7-8 to TRBJ2-1; D possibly matches TRBD1 or TRBD2 (6 bases each). The CDR3 covers 14 residues. Per the germline V gene, CDR1 is SGHVS and CDR2 is FQNEAQ. Trimming removed 5 bases at V and 6 bases at J, with 14 bases between. The DNA for the CDR3 is TGTGCCAGCAGCCTAGTAGAGGGGGGCAATGAGCAGTTCTTC. Encoded protein: CASSLVEGGNEQFF. Based on the CDR3 plus reference TRBV7-8 and TRBJ2-1, the full variable domain is GAGVSQSPRYKVAKRGQDVALRCDPISGHVSLFWYQQALGQGPEFLTYFQNEAQLDKSGLPSDRFFAERPEGSVSTLKIQRTQQEDSAVYLCASSLVEGGNEQFFGPGTRLTVL.

The chain couples TRBV2 to TRBJ1-2, with D uncertain. Trimming shortened V by 7 bases and J by 8 bases, and 23 bases separated the two germline ends. Per the germline V gene, CDR1 is SNHLY and CDR2 is FYNNEI. The CDR3 is 15 residues long. Written as DNA, the CDR3 is TGTGCCAGCACGAAGGACGGGAACCGTCTTGGGGGCTACACCTTC. Translating gives CASTKDGNRLGGYTF.

In this sample, this clonotype turned up many times. V is TRBV12-3 or TRBV12-4 and J is TRBJ1-2; 7 nucleotides agree with TRBD1. V shed 5 bases and J 4 bases; nucleotides not matched to a gene: 7. CDR3 length equals 14 residues. This chain's CDR3 is CASSRQGFFYGYTF. The CDR3 region has the DNA TGTGCCAGCAGTAGACAGGGATTCTTCTATGGCTACACCTTC.

This clonotype was recorded many times. The V and J genes are TRBV3-1 and TRBJ2-1; 8 bases are a match to TRBD2. The trim removed 4 bases at V and 4 bases at J, leaving 6 bases unmatched. This CDR3 is built from 15 residues. CDR1 LGHDT and CDR2 YNNKEL come from the germline V gene (reference sequence). The CDR3 here is CASSRSSSGYNEQFF. Here the CDR3 DNA reads TGTGCCAGCAGCCGCTCGTCTAGCGGGTACAATGAGCAGTTCTTC.

CDR3 region: CSVVGQDVYTQYF. The CDR3 DNA reads as TGCAGCGTTGTGGGACAGGACGTGTATACGCAGTATTTT. J is TRBJ2-3 and V is TRBV29-1; 8 bases map to TRBD1. Germline CDR1 is SQVTM and CDR2 is ANQGSEA. V trimming: 4 bases; J trimming: 7 bases; junction bases outside the gene matches: 7. This CDR3 is 13 amino acids long.

This clonotype appeared many times. This chain joins TRBV7-9 and TRBJ1-6; D gene unclear. The germline V gene has CDR1 SEHNR and CDR2 FQNEAQ (reference sequence). CDR3 size: 15 residues. The germline V and J ends were trimmed by 8 bases and 1 base, with 12 bases remaining between them. CDR3 DNA sequence: TGTGCCAGCGGAGGCGATGGGTCCTATAATTCACCCCTCCACTTT. This gives the protein CASGGDGSYNSPLHF.

The chain employs TRBV7-9 and TRBJ2-6, with D perhaps matching TRBD2 (6 bases). Looked up from germline, CDR1 is SEHNR and CDR2 is FQNEAQ (reference sequence). CDR3 length: 16 amino acids. The V and J ends lost 3 bases and 4 bases respectively, with 13 bases between them. The CDR3 here is CASSLRGVAGANVLTF. For the CDR3, the DNA is TGTGCCAGCAGCTTGCGGGGTGTGGCCGGGGCCAACGTCCTGACTTTC. The whole variable domain, remainder taken from reference TRBV7-9 and TRBJ2-6, is DTGVSQNPRHKITKRGQNVTFRCDPISEHNRLYWYRQTLGQGPEFLTYFQNEAQLEKSRLLSDRFSAERPKGSFSTLEIQRTEQGDSAMYLCASSLRGVAGANVLTFGAGSRLTVL.

The CDR3 reads CSARDQQSTGELFF. In nucleotides, the CDR3 is TGCAGTGCTAGAGATCAGCAGAGCACCGGGGAGCTGTTTTTT. The chain combines TRBV20-1 with TRBJ2-2; no reliable D call. Trimming took 0 bases from V and 4 from J, leaving 9 bases between them. This CDR3 has 14 residues. Germline values: CDR1 DFQATT, CDR2 SNEGSKA (reference sequence).

This clonotype occurred a few times. The chain uses TRBV6-1 and TRBJ1-1; D call uncertain. The germline CDR1 and CDR2 sequences are MNHNS and SASEGT. V was clipped by 5 bases and J by 4 bases, with 11 bases between them. CDR3 size: 13 residues. The CDR3 bases are TGTGCCAGCAGTAAACCGGGGTCCACTGAAGCTTTCTTT. It yields the protein CASSKPGSTEAFF.

The chain links TRBV25-1 to TRBJ2-3, with no clear D. The germline V gene has CDR1 MGHDK and CDR2 SYGVNS. V shed 1 base and J shed 0 bases, with 8 bases lying between them. This CDR3 has 15 amino acids. The CDR3 DNA follows: TGTGCCAGCAGTGAATTTAGAGGTAGCACAGATACGCAGTATTTT. It specifies CASSEFRGSTDTQYF.

The rearrangement uses TRBV20-1 and TRBJ1-1; D is undetermined. V shed 6 bases and J shed 1 base, with 9 bases lying between them. The CDR3 covers 12 residues. Germline V gene lookup returns CDR1 DFQATT and CDR2 SNEGSKA (reference sequence). Written as DNA, the CDR3 is TGCAGTGCCCCGGACGGGAACACTGAAGCTTTCTTT. Amino acid sequence: CSAPDGNTEAFF.

This clonotype was picked up a small number of times. The rearrangement links TRBV11-2 to TRBJ1-1; D is unresolved. Germline V CDR1 and CDR2: SGHAT, FQNNGV. Trimming pared 5 bases from V and 8 bases from J, leaving 9 bases between. CDR3 size: 11 residues. CDR3 in amino acids: CASSLNGEAFF. The CDR3 DNA reads TGTGCCAGCAGCCTAAACGGGGAAGCTTTCTTT.

This clonotype was detected ten times or more. V and J are TRBV24-1 and TRBJ2-1; possible D gene TRBD2, 6 bases. The length of the CDR3 is 16 residues. The V end was cut by 3 bases, the J end by 3 bases, with 14 bases between. The germline V gene encodes CDR1 KGHDR and CDR2 SFDVKD. The chain's CDR3 is CATSDLQAGGYNEQFF. The CDR3 region has the DNA TGTGCCACCAGTGATCTTCAAGCGGGCGGCTACAATGAGCAGTTCTTC.

The genes are TRBV20-1 and TRBJ2-7; D not certain. The germline V gene encodes CDR1 DFQATT and CDR2 SNEGSKA (reference sequence). V lost 1 base, J lost 6 bases, and 16 bases lay in between. The CDR3 is made up of 14 amino acids. The CDR3 coding sequence is TGCAGTGCTAGAGCTTCCTCAAGATCGGGCGAGCAGTACTTC. This encodes CSARASSRSGEQYF.

This clonotype was detected ten times or more. This chain joins TRBV12-3 or TRBV12-4 and TRBJ2-1, with D perhaps matching TRBD1 or TRBD2 (6 bases each). Trimming took off 2 bases at V and 7 bases at J, with 15 bases between the two ends. This CDR3 contains 15 residues. The CDR3 loop reads CASSLNPVGGNEQFF. The CDR3 coding sequence is TGTGCCAGCAGTTTAAATCCCGTAGGGGGGAATGAGCAGTTCTTC.

The chain has TRBV11-3 and TRBJ2-3; no definite D call. This CDR3 comprises 15 residues. V lost 0 bases, J lost 6 bases, and 13 bases lay in between. Germline lookup yields CDR1 SGHNT and CDR2 YENEEA. The DNA for the CDR3 is TGTGCCAGCAGCTTAGATGCCCGGGTTTCCGATACGCAGTATTTT. Amino acid sequence: CASSLDARVSDTQYF.

This clonotype turned up a few times. The V gene is TRBV20-1, the J gene TRBJ1-2; perhaps TRBD1 as D (5 bases). CDR3 size: 14 residues. Trimming left V 6 bases short and J 4 bases short, with 18 bases between. Germline CDR1 reads DFQATT; CDR2 reads SNEGSKA (reference sequence). Written as DNA, the CDR3 is TGCAGTGCCTCCGAAGAAGGGGCCCCCTATGGCTACACCTTC. Amino acid sequence: CSASEEGAPYGYTF.

This clonotype has at least ten counts. The chain is built from TRBV5-1 and TRBJ2-1, with 11 bases that match TRBD1. CDR1 SGHRS and CDR2 YFSETQ come from the germline V gene. The CDR3 contains 13 residues. Unmatched junction bases numbered 1, after V lost 3 bases and J lost 8 bases. The CDR3 bases are TGCGCCAGCAGCTGGGGACAGGGGGATGAGCAGTTCTTC. Translating it yields CASSWGQGDEQFF.

The rearrangement joins TRBV27 to TRBJ2-5; 12 bases fit TRBD2. J was trimmed by 3 bases and V by 6 bases; bases with no gene match: 2. The germline CDR1 and CDR2 sequences are MNHEY and SMNVEV (reference sequence). The CDR3 covers 14 residues. CDR3 nucleotides: TGTGCCAGCAGACTAGCGGGGGGTAAAGAGACCCAGTACTTC. Encoded protein: CASRLAGGKETQYF.

The CDR3 reads CASSWASGSSYNEQFF. In DNA, the CDR3 is TGTGCCAGCAGTTGGGCTAGCGGGAGCTCCTACAATGAGCAGTTCTTC. The chain employs TRBV27 and TRBJ2-1, with 10 positions matching TRBD2. Germline CDR1 reads MNHEY; CDR2 reads SMNVEV (reference sequence). With V trimmed by 4 bases and J by 0 bases, 3 bases remained unmatched. CDR3 length equals 16 residues.

This clonotype was seen ten or more times. J is TRBJ1-1 and V is TRBV29-1; D remains ambiguous. The CDR3 has 13 residues. Deletions cut 7 bases from V and 0 bases from J, with 12 bases between. CDR1 is SQVTM and CDR2 is ANQGSEA in the germline V gene. This CDR3 reads CSASGRMNTEAFF. The DNA of the CDR3 is TGCAGCGCCAGCGGGCGGATGAACACTGAAGCTTTCTTT.

The chain employs TRBV5-1 and TRBJ2-3, with D perhaps TRBD1 (6 bases). Looked up from germline, CDR1 is SGHRS and CDR2 is YFSETQ. V was cut by 0 bases and J by 4 bases, with 9 bases left in between. This CDR3 has 14 amino acids. CDR3 amino acids: CASSLGDISDTQYF. The CDR3 DNA follows: TGCGCCAGCAGCTTGGGGGACATCTCAGATACGCAGTATTTT.